The rows below give T cell receptor beta chains drawn from one sample of a study of shared T cell receptors in the human thymus. Data came from immunoSEQ multiplex PCR; TCRdb stores just in-frame clones and leaves some out. The sample has about 610,000 clones, approximately 87% seen once; the top ten hold 0.0095% to 0.011%. The data also belong to a second study, concerning human thymus T cells.

The sample was thymocytes. The receptors originated from a boy less than two years old with a congenital heart defect. Both conserved end residues are part of each CDR3. A D gene is named only where the DNA matches it firmly. Expanded clones are given a class, and other clones once, few, many or no size at all.

j_call	v_call	clone_size	d_call	cdr3_aa	cdr3_nt
TRBJ1-3	TRBV11-2	.	.	CASSLDWTGGLGNTIYF	TGTGCCAGCAGCTTAGATTGGACCGGGGGGCTGGGAAACACCATATATTTT
TRBJ2-7	TRBV29-1	.	.	CSVGGLSDEQYF	TGCAGCGTTGGCGGCCTGTCCGACGAGCAGTACTTC
TRBJ2-7	TRBV6-4	.	.	CASSDGQGGQYF	TGTGCCAGCAGTGACGGGCAGGGAGGGCAGTACTTC
TRBJ2-7	TRBV11-3	.	.	CASSQKGEQYF	TGTGCCAGCAGCCAAAAGGGGGAGCAGTACTTC
TRBJ2-7	TRBV6-1	.	.	CASIDRSYEQYF	TGTGCCAGCATTGACAGATCCTACGAGCAGTACTTC
TRBJ1-1	TRBV9	.	.	CASSPREGAEAFF	TGTGCCAGCAGCCCCAGGGAGGGGGCTGAAGCTTTCTTT
TRBJ1-6	TRBV29-1	.	TRBD1	CSARLVRDRGPNSPLHF	TGCAGCGCACGACTCGTCCGGGACAGGGGGCCAAATTCACCCCTCCACTTT
TRBJ2-1	TRBV11-2	.	TRBD2	CASSLGLAAYNEQFF	TGTGCCAGCAGCTTGGGGCTAGCGGCTTACAATGAGCAGTTCTTC
TRBJ1-1	TRBV4-1	few	.	CASRSTSGVDTEAFF	TGCGCCAGCAGATCAACCTCGGGGGTAGACACTGAAGCTTTCTTT
TRBJ2-1	TRBV28	.	TRBD2	CASSFIAGGPDSGNEQFF	TGTGCCAGCAGTTTTATAGCGGGAGGGCCTGACTCGGGCAATGAGCAGTTCTTC
TRBJ1-3	TRBV6-5	.	TRBD1	CASSWRGQGEGNTIYF	TGTGCCAGCAGTTGGAGGGGACAGGGCGAAGGAAACACCATATATTTT
TRBJ2-2	TRBV27	.	TRBD2	CASSKRLAGGNTGELFF	TGTGCCAGCAGCAAAAGACTAGCGGGAGGGAACACCGGGGAGCTGTTTTTT
TRBJ2-7	TRBV4-3	.	TRBD2	CASSQGKRESGQYF	TGCGCCAGCAGCCAAGGGAAGCGGGAGTCGGGGCAGTACTTC
TRBJ1-1	TRBV2	.	TRBD1	CASSDVGQPNTEAFF	TGTGCCAGCAGTGATGTGGGACAGCCCAACACTGAAGCTTTCTTT
TRBJ2-2	TRBV27	.	.	CASSPGLDTGELFF	TGTGCCAGCAGTCCGGGACTCGACACCGGGGAGCTGTTTTTT
TRBJ2-2	TRBV9	.	TRBD2	CASSPSGTSGRNTGELFF	TGTGCCAGCAGCCCCAGTGGGACTAGCGGGAGGAACACCGGGGAGCTGTTTTTT
TRBJ2-5	TRBV6-1	.	.	CASSDFVRVRETQYF	TGTGCCAGCAGTGATTTCGTCAGGGTCCGAGAGACCCAGTACTTC
TRBJ2-7	TRBV9	.	TRBD2	CASSRGLAGGPEQYF	TGTGCCAGCAGCAGGGGACTAGCGGGAGGGCCCGAGCAGTACTTC
TRBJ1-2	TRBV29-1	.	.	CSVVLLGRVRVNYGYTF	TGCAGCGTTGTGTTGTTAGGCAGGGTAAGGGTTAACTACGGCTACACCTTC
TRBJ2-1	TRBV18	.	TRBD2	CASSPATSGPSEQFF	TGTGCCAGCTCACCAGCGACTAGCGGCCCTAGTGAGCAGTTCTTC
TRBJ2-7	TRBV27	.	TRBD2	CASSLTGKGGLAYF	TGTGCCAGCAGTTTGACAGGAAAAGGAGGACTAGCGTACTTC
TRBJ2-1	TRBV27	few	TRBD2	CASSLVSGRPYNEQFF	TGTGCCAGCAGTTTAGTTAGCGGGAGACCCTACAATGAGCAGTTCTTC
TRBJ1-2	TRBV7-9	.	TRBD1	CASSSQGPNLYGYTF	TGTGCCAGCAGCTCACAGGGGCCGAACCTTTATGGCTACACCTTC
TRBJ2-3	TRBV14	.	TRBD1	CASSPKIGGQITDTQYF	TGTGCCAGCAGCCCTAAGATAGGGGGACAGATCACAGATACGCAGTATTTT
TRBJ2-7	TRBV6-1	.	TRBD2	CASRGGRTHEQYF	TGTGCCAGCAGGGGCGGGAGGACCCACGAGCAGTACTTC
TRBJ2-1	TRBV7-9	.	TRBD2	CASSLDLAAYNEQFF	TGTGCCAGCAGCTTGGATCTAGCGGCTTACAATGAGCAGTTCTTC
TRBJ1-3	TRBV2	.	.	CASSAKTGRSGNTIYF	TGTGCCAGCAGTGCAAAAACAGGGCGCTCTGGAAACACCATATATTTT
TRBJ2-4	TRBV19	.	.	CASDSTTAKNIQYF	TGTGCCAGTGATAGCACCACAGCCAAAAACATTCAGTACTTC
TRBJ2-3	TRBV30	.	.	CAWSVPDWEALSTDTQYF	TGTGCCTGGAGTGTTCCGGATTGGGAGGCCCTTAGCACAGATACGCAGTATTTT
TRBJ2-5	TRBV10-3	.	.	CASPGVAREETQYF	TGTGCCAGCCCTGGAGTAGCTCGGGAAGAGACCCAGTACTTC
TRBJ2-2	TRBV7-8	.	.	CASSLRGLAQTGELFF	TGTGCCAGCAGCTTAAGAGGGCTAGCGCAGACCGGGGAGCTGTTTTTT
TRBJ2-7	TRBV6-4	.	.	CASSYRQGSSYEQYF	TGTGCCAGCAGTTACCGGCAGGGGAGCTCCTACGAGCAGTACTTC
TRBJ2-5	TRBV11-2	.	.	CASSFAPGEETQYF	TGTGCCAGCAGCTTCGCCCCCGGGGAAGAGACCCAGTACTTC
TRBJ1-4	TRBV28	once	.	CASSLLDRPRKLFF	TGTGCCAGCAGCCTACTCGACAGACCAAGAAAACTGTTTTTT
TRBJ2-3	TRBV7-9	.	.	CASSYRVSDTQYF	TGTGCCAGCAGCTACCGGGTGTCAGATACGCAGTATTTT
TRBJ2-5	TRBV6-5	.	TRBD2	CASSSRLAGGIETQYF	TGTGCCAGCAGTTCCAGACTAGCGGGAGGAATAGAGACCCAGTACTTC
TRBJ2-2	TRBV5-1	.	.	CASSLAGPLRTNTGELFF	TGCGCCAGCAGCCTAGCCGGGCCTCTTAGGACGAACACCGGGGAGCTGTTTTTT
TRBJ2-5	TRBV11-3	once	.	CASSLVIRGRRETQYF	TGTGCCAGCAGCTTAGTAATCAGGGGTAGGCGCGAGACCCAGTACTTC
TRBJ2-7	TRBV18	.	TRBD1	CASSPDRGAYEQYF	TGTGCCAGCTCACCCGACAGGGGAGCCTACGAGCAGTACTTC
TRBJ2-3	TRBV10-3	.	TRBD2	CAISETSGLTDTQYF	TGTGCCATCAGTGAGACTAGCGGCCTCACAGATACGCAGTATTTT
TRBJ2-1	TRBV14	.	.	CASSQYRRDEQFF	TGTGCCAGCAGCCAGTATCGGCGGGATGAGCAGTTCTTC
TRBJ2-7	TRBV15	.	TRBD1	CATSSGTGHYEQYF	TGTGCCACCAGCAGCGGGACAGGGCACTACGAGCAGTACTTC
TRBJ2-7	TRBV27	.	TRBD1	CASSLGGTGLDEQYF	TGTGCCAGCAGTTTGGGTGGGACAGGTCTGGACGAGCAGTACTTC
TRBJ2-3	TRBV4-2	.	TRBD1	CASSQVRGPDTQYF	TGTGCCAGCAGCCAAGTCAGGGGGCCGGATACGCAGTATTTT
TRBJ2-2	TRBV7-6	.	.	CASSANRERTGELFF	TGTGCCAGCAGCGCAAACAGGGAAAGGACCGGGGAGCTGTTTTTT
TRBJ2-1	TRBV7-2	.	TRBD2	CASSLLAGGKESGDEQFF	TGTGCCAGCAGCCTACTAGCGGGAGGGAAGGAGTCGGGAGATGAGCAGTTCTTC
TRBJ2-7	TRBV27	.	.	CASSLFPVYEQYF	TGTGCCAGCAGTTTATTCCCCGTCTACGAGCAGTACTTC
TRBJ2-1	TRBV7-7	.	.	CASSKRRRDNEQFF	TGTGCTAGCAGCAAGAGGCGGCGCGACAATGAGCAGTTCTTC
TRBJ1-5	TRBV6-6	.	TRBD1	CASSHNWDRVKHF	TGTGCCAGCAGTCACAACTGGGACAGGGTAAAGCATTTT
TRBJ1-4	TRBV4-1	.	.	CASSQDGLSNEKLFF	TGCGCCAGCAGCCAAGATGGCCTCTCTAATGAAAAACTGTTTTTT
TRBJ2-5	TRBV5-1	.	TRBD2	CASSLGTSGSPQETQYF	TGCGCCAGCAGCTTGGGTACTAGCGGGAGTCCCCAAGAGACCCAGTACTTC
TRBJ2-5	TRBV28	.	TRBD2	CASRDLTSGIGETQYF	TGTGCCAGCAGGGACCTGACTAGCGGGATTGGCGAGACCCAGTACTTC
TRBJ2-7	TRBV6-5	.	TRBD2	CASRETSGDAYEQYF	TGTGCCAGCAGGGAAACTAGCGGGGATGCCTACGAGCAGTACTTC
TRBJ2-3	TRBV7-8	.	.	CASSLGHGNRFSTDTQYF	TGTGCCAGCAGCTTAGGCCATGGGAACAGGTTTAGCACAGATACGCAGTATTTT
TRBJ2-7	TRBV5-8	.	TRBD1	CASSLALGQHPYEQYF	TGTGCCAGCAGCTTGGCCCTGGGACAGCACCCCTACGAGCAGTACTTC
TRBJ1-1	TRBV27	.	TRBD1	CASTPTGQGDVNTEAFF	TGTGCCAGCACCCCCACCGGACAGGGAGATGTGAACACTGAAGCTTTCTTT
TRBJ1-5	TRBV11-2	.	TRBD1	CASSPSPGGYNQPQHF	TGTGCCAGCAGCCCAAGCCCAGGGGGCTATAATCAGCCCCAGCATTTT
TRBJ2-7	TRBV29-1	.	.	CSVANRAYEQYF	TGCAGCGTTGCGAACAGGGCCTACGAGCAGTACTTC
TRBJ2-1	TRBV27	.	TRBD2	CASRRLAGGSIAYNEQFF	TGTGCCAGCAGGCGACTAGCGGGAGGGTCCATTGCCTACAATGAGCAGTTCTTC
TRBJ2-3	TRBV14	.	TRBD2	CASSQDSGGPDTQYF	TGTGCCAGCAGCCAAGACTCGGGGGGGCCAGATACGCAGTATTTT